Presented here are 20 T cell receptor beta chains from one specimen sequenced in a study of blood T cells in healthy people across ages. Sample-barcoded 5' priming and a J-beta primer mix drove a second PCR of roughly 7 to 11 cycles. One entry per CDR3 protein results from TCRdb running MiXCR on the 5' RACE reads. The table shows hundreds of thousands of distinct CDR3 sequences, with just over 55% occurring only once. Sequencing was performed on blood. The receptor source for this set is a man in his forties in good health.

The chain couples TRBV11-2 to TRBJ2-5; a possible D gene is TRBD1 (6 bases). CDR3 size: 17 residues. Germline assignment: CDR1 SGHAT and CDR2 FQNNGV. V was pared by 5 bases and J by 11 bases, with 30 bases between. The DNA of the CDR3 is TGTGCCAGCAGCCCCACCGGGACCGGCGGTGGCTCAGGGGAGCAGTACTTC. Translating it yields CASSPTGTGGGSGEQYF.

The genes are TRBV28 and TRBJ2-7, with a tentative D call TRBD1 (5 bases). Trimming stripped 5 bases from V and 5 bases from J, with 19 bases between. Germline CDR1 is MDHEN and CDR2 is SYDVKM. The CDR3 spans 15 residues. The CDR3 here is CASSNPGWSRNEQYF. CDR3 bases: TGTGCCAGCAGTAATCCAGGGTGGTCTCGGAACGAGCAGTACTTC.

CDR3 coding DNA: TGTGCTAGTGGTTTGTTAGAATCCTCCTACGAGCAGTACTTC. Amino acid sequence: CASGLLESSYEQYF. The rearrangement uses TRBV12-5 and TRBJ2-7; D is uncertain. Germline V gives CDR1 LGHNT, CDR2 FRNRAP. Trimming left V 2 bases short and J 0 bases short, with 8 bases between. This CDR3 contains 14 residues. Based on the CDR3 plus reference TRBV12-5 and TRBJ2-7, the full variable domain is DARVTQTPRHKVTEMGQEVTMRCQPILGHNTVFWYRQTMMQGLELLAYFRNRAPLDDSGMPKDRFSAEMPDATLATLKIQPSEPRDSAVYFCASGLLESSYEQYFGPGTRLTVT.

The chain links TRBV6-4 to TRBJ2-2; tentatively, D is TRBD1 or TRBD2 (5 bases each). This CDR3 contains 17 residues. The ends were cut back, 5 bases at V and 4 bases at J, with 20 bases in the middle. Per germline, CDR1 MRHNA and CDR2 SNTAGT. CDR3 DNA sequence: TGTGCCAGCAGTCCAACTATCGGGGCTTGGGGCACCGGGGAGCTGTTTTTT. It codes for CASSPTIGAWGTGELFF.

The gene calls are TRBV5-6 and TRBJ2-3; D unresolved. The germline V and J ends were trimmed by 0 bases and 2 bases, with 16 bases remaining between them. CDR1 is SGHDT, CDR2 YYEEEE, per germline. The CDR3 extends over 17 amino acids. CDR3 coding DNA: TGTGCCAGCAGCTTGGATAGGAACCCATCGATCACAGATACGCAGTATTTT. Translation: CASSLDRNPSITDTQYF. Full variable domain (outside the CDR3, taken from reference TRBV5-6 and TRBJ2-3): DAGVTQSPTHLIKTRGQQVTLRCSPKSGHDTVSWYQQALGQGPQFIFQYYEEEERQRGNFPDRFSGHQFPNYSSELNVNALLLGDSALYLCASSLDRNPSITDTQYFGPGTRLTVL.

The rearrangement links TRBV6-8 to TRBJ2-4; D remains ambiguous. The DNA end is more similar to TRBJ2-5, so the J call may be wrong. There are 18 residues in the CDR3. Germline CDR1 and CDR2: MNHGY and SAAAGT. DNA for the CDR3: TGTGCCAGCAGTTACTCGAGTCTACCGGGCCTTTTACAAGAGACCCAGTACTTC. Amino acid sequence: CASSYSSLPGLLQETQYF.

The chain is built from TRBV11-2 and TRBJ1-4; D is unclear. The CDR3 has 11 amino acids. The V and J ends lost 5 bases and 7 bases respectively, with 5 bases between them. The V gene's germline CDR1 is SGHAT and CDR2 FQNNGV. The CDR3 bases are TGTGCCAGCAGCCATGTTGAAAAACTGTTTTTT. Translation gives CASSHVEKLFF.

V and J are TRBV4-2 and TRBJ2-7; no clear D gene. The CDR3 sequence is 17 residues long. CDR1 and CDR2 (germline): LGHNA, YNFKEQ. V lost 4 bases to trimming and J lost 3 bases, with 22 bases between them. The CDR3 here is CASSPKDGIGSIYEQYF. CDR3 nucleotides: TGTGCCAGCAGCCCAAAAGATGGGATTGGCAGTATCTACGAGCAGTACTTC.

The chain links TRBV2 to TRBJ2-1; 9 bases are shared with TRBD2. Germline lookup yields CDR1 SNHLY and CDR2 FYNNEI. J gave up 10 bases and V 5 bases, and 9 bases lay outside the gene matches. The CDR3 has 14 amino acids. The CDR3 nucleotides are TGTGCCAGCAGTTTCCAGCGGGGGGCTTACGAGCAGTTCTTC. Its protein product is CASSFQRGAYEQFF. The complete variable domain, with remaining parts taken from reference TRBV2 and TRBJ2-1, reads EPEVTQTPSHQVTQMGQEVILRCVPISNHLYFYWYRQILGQKVEFLVSFYNNEISEKSEIFDDQFSVERPDGSNFTLKIRSTKLEDSAMYFCASSFQRGAYEQFFGPGTRLTVL.

The chain links TRBV29-1 to TRBJ2-2; D assignment may be TRBD1 or TRBD2 (5 bases each). The CDR3 spans 15 residues. The V gene lost 5 bases and the J gene lost 6 bases, with 19 bases spanning the gap. CDR1 SQVTM and CDR2 ANQGSEA come from the germline V gene. Here the CDR3 DNA reads TGCAGCGTTTCGGGTACGGCAGGGAGAGCCGGGGAGCTGTTTTTT. As protein: CSVSGTAGRAGELFF.

J is TRBJ2-1 and V is TRBV7-2; D perhaps matches TRBD2 (8 bases). This CDR3 spans 20 amino acids. Germline V gene sequence: CDR1 SGHTA, CDR2 FQGNSA. The V gene lost 2 bases and the J gene lost 7 bases, with 30 bases spanning the gap. CDR3 in amino acids: CASSLQGGRGGAGGGNEQFF. The CDR3 coding sequence is TGTGCCAGCAGCTTACAAGGGGGCCGAGGCGGGGCGGGAGGCGGTAATGAGCAGTTCTTC.

The V gene is TRBV4-3, the J gene TRBJ1-5; tentative D call: TRBD1 (6 bases). The germline CDR1 and CDR2 sequences are LGHNA and YSLEER. This CDR3 has 16 amino acids. The V end was cut by 0 bases, the J end by 1 base, with 10 bases between. CDR3 amino acids: CASSQDVQGSNQPQHF. The CDR3, as DNA: TGCGCCAGCAGCCAAGATGTACAGGGCAGCAATCAGCCCCAGCATTTT.

On this clonotype itself: At one end the junction does not follow the germline gene, possibly because of a read error. CDR3 in DNA: TGCGCCAGCAGTCCCCAGGGGGTGAGCTCCGACGAGCAGTACTTC. Translated, it gives CASSPQGVSSDEQYF. This chain connects TRBV5-1 to TRBJ2-7; TRBD1 aligns across 7 bases. There are 15 residues in the CDR3. CDR1 is SGHRS, CDR2 YFSETQ, per germline. Based on the CDR3 plus reference TRBV5-1 and TRBJ2-7, the full variable domain is KAGVTQTPRYLIKTRGQQVTLSCSPISGHRSVSWYQQTPGQGLQFLFEYFSETQRNKGNFPGRFSGRQFSNSRSEMNVSTLELGDSALYLCASSPQGVSSDEQYFGPGTRLTVT.

In DNA, the CDR3 is TGCGCCAGCGCCTCCTTATTGTCAAGGGGCCAGAGCTCCTACGAGCAGTACTTC. The encoded protein is CASASLLSRGQSSYEQYF. The chain combines TRBV5-1 with TRBJ2-7; TRBD1 is a possible D gene (5 bases). The V gene's germline CDR1 is SGHRS and CDR2 YFSETQ. The CDR3 totals 18 residues. Trimming cost V 7 bases and J 0 bases, with 26 bases left between them.

The genes are TRBV10-3 and TRBJ2-7; unclear D gene. Trimming left V 0 bases short and J 5 bases short, with 8 bases between. Per the germline V gene, CDR1 is ENHRY and CDR2 is SYGVKD. The CDR3 sequence is 13 residues long. CDR3 loop: CAISESTANEQYF. The CDR3 coding sequence is TGTGCCATCAGTGAGTCGACCGCGAACGAGCAGTACTTC.

The chain links TRBV11-2 to TRBJ1-2; tentatively, D is TRBD1 (6 bases). Trimming took off 7 bases at V and 4 bases at J, with 19 bases between the two ends. The CDR3 extends over 15 amino acids. Germline CDR1 SGHAT, CDR2 FQNNGV. The CDR3 protein is CASNNLEGGPYGYTF. Here the CDR3 DNA reads TGTGCCAGCAATAACCTCGAGGGGGGCCCCTATGGCTACACCTTC.

This clonotype showed up just a few times. The rearrangement uses TRBV7-2 and TRBJ2-5, with 8 bases that match TRBD2. V gave up 0 bases and J gave up 4 bases; unmatched junction bases: 10. Per germline, CDR1 SGHTA and CDR2 FQGNSA. The CDR3 runs 17 residues. The CDR3: CASSLAAGGLGGETQYF. DNA of the CDR3: TGTGCCAGCAGCTTAGCGGCGGGGGGCCTAGGGGGAGAGACCCAGTACTTC.

This rearrangement joins TRBV24-1 to TRBJ2-6; 10 nucleotides match TRBD2. The CDR3 covers 17 residues. Germline lookup yields CDR1 KGHDR and CDR2 SFDVKD. The J segment lost 4 bases and the V segment lost 3 bases, leaving 5 bases of the junction unmatched. The DNA of the CDR3 is TGTGCCACCAGTGATCCGGGACTAGCGTCCGGGGCCAACGTCCTGACTTTC. Translating it yields CATSDPGLASGANVLTF.

The chain combines TRBV6-1 with TRBJ2-6, with D possibly being TRBD1 or TRBD2 (5 bases each). The CDR3 spans 16 residues. With 4 bases removed from V and 2 bases from J, the gap between germline ends came to 12 bases. CDR1 and CDR2 from the germline V gene are MNHNS and SASEGT. This chain's CDR3 is CASSGGRGPGANVLTF. The DNA for the CDR3 is TGTGCCAGCAGTGGTGGACGGGGCCCTGGGGCCAACGTCCTGACTTTC.

The V gene is TRBV5-1, the J gene TRBJ2-7, with a tentative D call TRBD1 (5 bases). Germline V gives CDR1 SGHRS, CDR2 YFSETQ. The V and J ends lost 0 bases and 9 bases respectively, with 19 bases between them. The length of the CDR3 is 15 residues. The CDR3 DNA reads TGCGCCAGCAGCTTGGATCTAGGGGAAGCAGATACGCAGTACTTC. It encodes CASSLDLGEADTQYF.